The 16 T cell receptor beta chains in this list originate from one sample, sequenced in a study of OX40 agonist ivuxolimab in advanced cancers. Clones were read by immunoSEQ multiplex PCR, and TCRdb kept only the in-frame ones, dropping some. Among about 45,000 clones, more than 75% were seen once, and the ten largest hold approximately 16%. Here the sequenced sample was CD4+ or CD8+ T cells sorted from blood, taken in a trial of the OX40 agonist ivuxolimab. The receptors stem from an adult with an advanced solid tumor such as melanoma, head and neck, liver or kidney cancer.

CDR3 sequence reads: CASSTTGYTEAFF. The CDR3 DNA reads as TGTGCCAGCAGCACAACGGGGTACACTGAAGCTTTCTTT. The genes are TRBV27 and TRBJ1-1; no firm D call. The ends were cut back, 6 bases at V and 3 bases at J, with 11 bases in the middle. This CDR3 is 13 amino acids long. In germline, CDR1 is MNHEY, CDR2 SMNVEV (reference sequence).

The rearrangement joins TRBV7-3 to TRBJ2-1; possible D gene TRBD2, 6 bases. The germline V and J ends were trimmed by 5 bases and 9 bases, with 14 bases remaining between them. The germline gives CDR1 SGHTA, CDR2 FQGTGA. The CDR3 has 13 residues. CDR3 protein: CASSQGGVFEQFF. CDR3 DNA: TGTGCCAGCAGCCAAGGAGGGGTTTTTGAGCAGTTCTTC.

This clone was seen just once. CDR3 coding DNA: TGTGCCAGCAGCCACACCGGGGGAGGATTCTACAATGAGCAGTTCTTC. The encoded protein is CASSHTGGGFYNEQFF. This chain uses TRBV27 with TRBJ2-1, with D possibly matching TRBD2 (6 bases). Germline CDR1 is MNHEY and CDR2 is SMNVEV (reference sequence). V was trimmed by 6 bases and J by 3 bases, leaving 18 bases between them. This CDR3 has 16 residues.

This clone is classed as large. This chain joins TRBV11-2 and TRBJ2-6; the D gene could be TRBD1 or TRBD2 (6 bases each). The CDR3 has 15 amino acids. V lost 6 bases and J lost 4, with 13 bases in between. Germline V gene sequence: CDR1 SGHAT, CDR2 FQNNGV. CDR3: CASSPTGGGANVLTF. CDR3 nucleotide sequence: TGTGCCAGCAGTCCAACCGGGGGCGGGGCCAACGTCCTGACTTTC.

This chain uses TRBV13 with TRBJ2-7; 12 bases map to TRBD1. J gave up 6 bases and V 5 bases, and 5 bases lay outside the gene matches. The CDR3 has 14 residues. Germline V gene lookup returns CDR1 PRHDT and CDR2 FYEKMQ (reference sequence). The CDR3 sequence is CASSLGQGASEQYF. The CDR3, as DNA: TGTGCCAGCAGCCTGGGACAGGGGGCGAGCGAGCAGTACTTC.

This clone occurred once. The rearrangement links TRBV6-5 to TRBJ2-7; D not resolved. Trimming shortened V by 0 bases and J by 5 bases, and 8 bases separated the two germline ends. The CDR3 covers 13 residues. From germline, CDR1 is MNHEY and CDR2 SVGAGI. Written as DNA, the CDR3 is TGTGCCAGCAGTTACTCGATCCCCGACGAGCAGTACTTC. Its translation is CASSYSIPDEQYF.

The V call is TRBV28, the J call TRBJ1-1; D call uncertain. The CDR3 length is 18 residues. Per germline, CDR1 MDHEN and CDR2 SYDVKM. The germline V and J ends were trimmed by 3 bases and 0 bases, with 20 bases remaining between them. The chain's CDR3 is CASSFSLLGSMMNTEAFF. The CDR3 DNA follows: TGTGCCAGCAGTTTTTCCTTACTAGGGAGCATGATGAACACTGAAGCTTTCTTT. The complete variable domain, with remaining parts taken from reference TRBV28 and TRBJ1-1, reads DVKVTQSSRYLVKRTGEKVFLECVQDMDHENMFWYRQDPGLGLRLIYFSYDVKMKEKGDIPEGYSVSREKKERFSLILESASTNQTSMYLCASSFSLLGSMMNTEAFFGQGTRLTVV.

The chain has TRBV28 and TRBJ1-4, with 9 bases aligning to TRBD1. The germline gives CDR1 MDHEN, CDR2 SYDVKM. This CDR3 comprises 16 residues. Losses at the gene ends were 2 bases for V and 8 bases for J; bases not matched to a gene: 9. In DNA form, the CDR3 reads TGTGCCAGCAGTTTACCTCGGACAGGGGAAGAGGAAAAACTGTTTTTT. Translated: CASSLPRTGEEEKLFF.

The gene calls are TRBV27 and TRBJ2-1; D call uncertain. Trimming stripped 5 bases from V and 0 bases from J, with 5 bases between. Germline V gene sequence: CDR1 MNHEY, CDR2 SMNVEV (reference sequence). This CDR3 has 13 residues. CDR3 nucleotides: TGTGCCAGCAGTCTCAGCTCCTACAATGAGCAGTTCTTC. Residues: CASSLSSYNEQFF.

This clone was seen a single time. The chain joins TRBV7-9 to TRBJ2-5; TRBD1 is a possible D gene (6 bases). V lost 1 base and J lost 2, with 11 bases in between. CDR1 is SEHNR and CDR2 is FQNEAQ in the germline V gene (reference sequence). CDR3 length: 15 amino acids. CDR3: CASSLDRVKQETQYF. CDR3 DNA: TGTGCCAGCAGCTTAGACAGGGTAAAGCAAGAGACCCAGTACTTC.

The CDR3 DNA follows: TGCGCCAGCAGCCCGGCAGGGTTTTCCTACGAGCAGTACTTC. Encoded protein: CASSPAGFSYEQYF. The V and J genes are TRBV4-3 and TRBJ2-7; D possibly corresponds to TRBD1 (5 bases). Germline assignment: CDR1 LGHNA and CDR2 YSLEER. The CDR3 runs to 14 residues. Trimming removed 4 bases at V and 1 base at J, with 11 bases between.

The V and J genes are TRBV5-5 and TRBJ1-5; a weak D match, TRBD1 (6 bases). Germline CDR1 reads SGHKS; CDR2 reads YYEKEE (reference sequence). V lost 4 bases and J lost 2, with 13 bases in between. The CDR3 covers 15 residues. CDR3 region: CASSDTGKGNQPQHF. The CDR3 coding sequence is TGTGCCAGCAGCGATACAGGGAAGGGCAATCAGCCCCAGCATTTT.

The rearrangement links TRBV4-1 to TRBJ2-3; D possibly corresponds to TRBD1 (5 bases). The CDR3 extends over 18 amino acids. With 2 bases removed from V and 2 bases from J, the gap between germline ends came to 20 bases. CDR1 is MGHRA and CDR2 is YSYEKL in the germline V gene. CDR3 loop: CASSQPPAGDRLTDTQYF. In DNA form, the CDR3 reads TGCGCCAGCAGCCAACCCCCGGCAGGAGACAGACTCACAGATACGCAGTATTTT.

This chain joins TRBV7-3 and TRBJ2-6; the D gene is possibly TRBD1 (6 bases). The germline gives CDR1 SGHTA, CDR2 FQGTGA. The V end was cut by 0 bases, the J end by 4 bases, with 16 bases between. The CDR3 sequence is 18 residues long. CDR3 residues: CASSLTHLGHGGANVLTF. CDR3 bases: TGTGCCAGCAGCTTAACACACCTGGGACACGGCGGGGCCAACGTCCTGACTTTC.

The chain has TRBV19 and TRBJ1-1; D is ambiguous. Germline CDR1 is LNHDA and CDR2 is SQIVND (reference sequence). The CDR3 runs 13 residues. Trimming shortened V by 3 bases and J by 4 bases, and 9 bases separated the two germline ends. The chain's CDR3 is CASSIGPRTEAFF. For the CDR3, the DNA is TGTGCCAGTAGTATCGGCCCTCGCACTGAAGCTTTCTTT.

This chain's CDR3 is CASSLSGTGTGANVLTF. The CDR3, as DNA: TGTGCCAGCAGCTTATCCGGGACAGGGACCGGGGCCAACGTCCTGACTTTC. The chain recombines TRBV7-6 with TRBJ2-6, with TRBD1 matching over 9 bases. In germline, CDR1 is SGHVS, CDR2 FNYEAQ. CDR3 length equals 17 residues. The V and J ends lost 2 bases and 4 bases, in that order; junction bases with no gene match: 6.